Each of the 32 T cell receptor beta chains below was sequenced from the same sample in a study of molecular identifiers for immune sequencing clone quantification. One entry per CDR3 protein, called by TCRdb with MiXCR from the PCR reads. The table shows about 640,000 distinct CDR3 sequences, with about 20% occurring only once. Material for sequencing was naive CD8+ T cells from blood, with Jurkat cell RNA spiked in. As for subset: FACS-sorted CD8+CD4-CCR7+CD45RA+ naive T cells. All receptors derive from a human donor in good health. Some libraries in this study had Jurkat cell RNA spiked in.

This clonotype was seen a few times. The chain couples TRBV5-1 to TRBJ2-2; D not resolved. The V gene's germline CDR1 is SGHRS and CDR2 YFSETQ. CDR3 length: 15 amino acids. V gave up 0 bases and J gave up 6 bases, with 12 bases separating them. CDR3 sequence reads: CASSLGPVGSGELFF. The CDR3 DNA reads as TGCGCCAGCAGCTTGGGGCCAGTCGGGTCCGGGGAGCTGTTTTTT. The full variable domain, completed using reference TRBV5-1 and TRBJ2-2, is KAGVTQTPRYLIKTRGQQVTLSCSPISGHRSVSWYQQTPGQGLQFLFEYFSETQRNKGNFPGRFSGRQFSNSRSEMNVSTLELGDSALYLCASSLGPVGSGELFFGEGSRLTVL.

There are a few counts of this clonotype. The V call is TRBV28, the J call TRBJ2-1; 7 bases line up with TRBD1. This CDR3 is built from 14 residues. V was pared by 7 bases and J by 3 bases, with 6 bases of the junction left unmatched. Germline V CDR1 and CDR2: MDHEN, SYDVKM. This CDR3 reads CASKRTGDYNEQFF. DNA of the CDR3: TGTGCCAGCAAAAGGACAGGAGACTACAATGAGCAGTTCTTC.

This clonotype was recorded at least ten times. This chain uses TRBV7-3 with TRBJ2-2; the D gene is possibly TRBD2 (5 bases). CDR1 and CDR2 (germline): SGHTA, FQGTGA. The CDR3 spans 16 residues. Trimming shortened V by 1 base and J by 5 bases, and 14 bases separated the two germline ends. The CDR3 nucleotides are TGTGCCAGCAGCTTAAATCCGACTACACAAACCGGGGAGCTGTTTTTT. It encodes CASSLNPTTQTGELFF.

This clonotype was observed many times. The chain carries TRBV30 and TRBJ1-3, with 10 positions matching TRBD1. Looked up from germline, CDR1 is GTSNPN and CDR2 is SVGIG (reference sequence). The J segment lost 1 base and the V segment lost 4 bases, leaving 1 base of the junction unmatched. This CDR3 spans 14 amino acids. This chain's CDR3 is CAWMGQGSGNTIYF. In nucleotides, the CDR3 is TGTGCCTGGATGGGACAGGGGTCTGGAAACACCATATATTTT. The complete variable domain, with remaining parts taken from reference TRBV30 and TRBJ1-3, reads SQTIHQWPATLVQPVGSPLSLECTVEGTSNPNLYWYRQAAGRGLQLLFYSVGIGQISSEVPQNLSASRPQDRQFILSSKKLLLSDSGFYLCAWMGQGSGNTIYFGEGSWLTVV.

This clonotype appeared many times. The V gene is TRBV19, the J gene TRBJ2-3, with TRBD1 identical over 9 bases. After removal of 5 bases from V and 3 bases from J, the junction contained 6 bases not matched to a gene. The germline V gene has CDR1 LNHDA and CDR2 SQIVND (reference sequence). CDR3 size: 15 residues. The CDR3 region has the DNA TGTGCCAGTAGTTCTGAGGACAGGGGAACAGATACGCAGTATTTT. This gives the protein CASSSEDRGTDTQYF.

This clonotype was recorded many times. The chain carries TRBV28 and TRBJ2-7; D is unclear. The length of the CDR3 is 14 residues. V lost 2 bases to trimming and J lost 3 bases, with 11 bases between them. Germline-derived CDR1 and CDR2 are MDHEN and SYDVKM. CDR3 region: CASSLMLGYYEQYF. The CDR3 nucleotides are TGTGCCAGCAGTTTAATGTTGGGTTACTACGAGCAGTACTTC.

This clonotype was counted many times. CDR3 in amino acids: CASSYSSGNEKLFF. DNA of the CDR3: TGTGCCAGCAGTTACTCCTCCGGAAATGAAAAACTGTTTTTT. The J gene is TRBJ1-4, the V gene TRBV6-5; D uncertain. CDR3 length: 14 amino acids. Trimming left V 0 bases short and J 5 bases short, with 7 bases between. Germline values: CDR1 MNHEY, CDR2 SVGAGI.

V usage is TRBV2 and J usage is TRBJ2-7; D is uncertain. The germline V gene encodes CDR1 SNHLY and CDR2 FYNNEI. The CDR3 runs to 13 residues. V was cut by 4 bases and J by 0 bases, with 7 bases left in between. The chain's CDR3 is CASSGKSSYEQYF. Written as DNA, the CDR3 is TGTGCCAGCAGTGGCAAGAGCTCCTACGAGCAGTACTTC.

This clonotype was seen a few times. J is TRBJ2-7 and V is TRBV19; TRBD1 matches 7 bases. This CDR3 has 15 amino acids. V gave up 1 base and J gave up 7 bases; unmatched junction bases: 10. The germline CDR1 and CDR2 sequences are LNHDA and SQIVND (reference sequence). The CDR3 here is CASSIGDRVSEEQYF. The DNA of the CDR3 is TGTGCCAGTAGTATAGGCGACAGGGTATCAGAGGAGCAGTACTTC.

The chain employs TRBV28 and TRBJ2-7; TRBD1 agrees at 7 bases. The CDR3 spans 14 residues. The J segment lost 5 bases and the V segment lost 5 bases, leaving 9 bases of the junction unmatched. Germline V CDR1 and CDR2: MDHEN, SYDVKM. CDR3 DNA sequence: TGTGCCAGCAGTCCGGACAGGCTTATGGACGAGCAGTACTTC. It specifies CASSPDRLMDEQYF.

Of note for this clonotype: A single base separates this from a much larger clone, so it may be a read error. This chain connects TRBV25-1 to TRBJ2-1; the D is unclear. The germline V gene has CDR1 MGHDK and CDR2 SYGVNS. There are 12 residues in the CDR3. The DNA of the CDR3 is TGTGCCAGCCTAGGCGCCTACAATGGGCAGTTCTTC. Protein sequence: CASLGAYNGQFF.

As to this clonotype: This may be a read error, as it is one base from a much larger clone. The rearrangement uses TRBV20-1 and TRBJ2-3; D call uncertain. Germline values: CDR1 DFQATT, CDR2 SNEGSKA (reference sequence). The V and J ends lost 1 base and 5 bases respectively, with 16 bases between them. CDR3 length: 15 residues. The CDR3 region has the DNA TGCAGTGCTAGAGCCCTGGGGATTCGCGGAGATACGCAGTATTTT. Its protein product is CSARALGIRGDTQYF.

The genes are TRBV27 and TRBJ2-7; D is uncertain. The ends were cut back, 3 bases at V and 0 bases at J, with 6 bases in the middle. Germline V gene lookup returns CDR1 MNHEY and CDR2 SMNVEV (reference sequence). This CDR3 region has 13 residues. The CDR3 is CASSFRHSYEQYF. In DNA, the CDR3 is TGTGCCAGCAGTTTTAGACACTCCTACGAGCAGTACTTC.

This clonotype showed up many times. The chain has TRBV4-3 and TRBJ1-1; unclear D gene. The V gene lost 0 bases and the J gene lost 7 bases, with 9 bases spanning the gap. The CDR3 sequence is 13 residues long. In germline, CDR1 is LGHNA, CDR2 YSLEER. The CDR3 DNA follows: TGCGCCAGCAGCCAAGACTCAACAAATGAAGCTTTCTTT. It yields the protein CASSQDSTNEAFF.

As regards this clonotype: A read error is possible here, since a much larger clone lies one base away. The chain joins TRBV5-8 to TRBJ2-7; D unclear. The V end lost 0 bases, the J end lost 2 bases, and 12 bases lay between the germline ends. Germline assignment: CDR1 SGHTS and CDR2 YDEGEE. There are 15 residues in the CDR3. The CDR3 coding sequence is TGTGCCAGCAGCTTGGATTCGCAGCTCCCCTACGAGCAGTACTTC. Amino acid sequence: CASSLDSQLPYEQYF.

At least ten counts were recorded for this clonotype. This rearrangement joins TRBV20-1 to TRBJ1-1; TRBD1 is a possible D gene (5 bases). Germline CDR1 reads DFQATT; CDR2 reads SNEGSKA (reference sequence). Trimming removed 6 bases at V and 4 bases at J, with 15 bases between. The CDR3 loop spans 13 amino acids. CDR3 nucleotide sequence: TGCAGTGCCCCCGCGGTGGGGCCCACTGAAGCTTTCTTT. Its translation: CSAPAVGPTEAFF.

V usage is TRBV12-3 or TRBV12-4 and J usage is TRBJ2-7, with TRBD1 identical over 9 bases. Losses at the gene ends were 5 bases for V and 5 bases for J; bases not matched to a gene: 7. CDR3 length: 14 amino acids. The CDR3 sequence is CASSVTGGEHEQYF. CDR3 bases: TGTGCCAGCAGTGTGACAGGGGGAGAACACGAGCAGTACTTC.

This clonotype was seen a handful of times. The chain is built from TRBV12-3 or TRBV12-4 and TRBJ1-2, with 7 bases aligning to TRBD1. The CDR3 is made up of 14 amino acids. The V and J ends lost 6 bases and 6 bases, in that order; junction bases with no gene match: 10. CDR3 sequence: CASSQRWQGDGYTF. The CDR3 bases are TGTGCCAGCAGCCAAAGGTGGCAGGGGGATGGCTACACCTTC.

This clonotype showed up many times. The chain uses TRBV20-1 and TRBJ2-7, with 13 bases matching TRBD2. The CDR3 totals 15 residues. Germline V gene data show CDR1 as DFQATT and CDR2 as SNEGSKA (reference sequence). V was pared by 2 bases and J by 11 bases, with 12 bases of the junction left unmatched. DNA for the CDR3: TGCAGTGCTAGATTGGGACTAGCGGGACCTGGGGTGGAGTACTTC. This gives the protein CSARLGLAGPGVEYF.

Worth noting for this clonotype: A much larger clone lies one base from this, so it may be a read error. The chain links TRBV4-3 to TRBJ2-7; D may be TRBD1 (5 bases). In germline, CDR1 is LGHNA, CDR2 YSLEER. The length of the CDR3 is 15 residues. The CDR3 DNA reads TGCGCCAGCAGCCAAGATACCGACAGCCCCTACGGGCAGTACTTC. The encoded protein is CASSQDTDSPYGQYF.

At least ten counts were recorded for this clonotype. The CDR3 DNA follows: TGTGCCAGCAGTTTAGTAACAGTCCTCGGAGAGCAGTACTTC. Its protein is CASSLVTVLGEQYF. The chain has TRBV28 and TRBJ2-7; D is undetermined. Germline V gene sequence: CDR1 MDHEN, CDR2 SYDVKM. This CDR3 comprises 14 residues. V dropped 2 bases and J dropped 7 bases, with 15 bases sitting between them.

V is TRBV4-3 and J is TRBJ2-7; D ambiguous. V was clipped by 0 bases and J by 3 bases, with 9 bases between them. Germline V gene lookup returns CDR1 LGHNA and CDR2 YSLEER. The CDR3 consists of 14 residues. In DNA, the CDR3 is TGCGCCAGCAGCCAAGATGTGTTCGGCTACGAGCAGTACTTC. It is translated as CASSQDVFGYEQYF.

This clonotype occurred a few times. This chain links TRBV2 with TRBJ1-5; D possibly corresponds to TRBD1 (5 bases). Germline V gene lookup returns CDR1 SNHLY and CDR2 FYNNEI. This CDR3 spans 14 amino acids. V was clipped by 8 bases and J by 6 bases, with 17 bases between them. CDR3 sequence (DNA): TGTGCCAGCTCTCCCTCTCGGGGGTTTCAGCCCCAGCATTTT. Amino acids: CASSPSRGFQPQHF. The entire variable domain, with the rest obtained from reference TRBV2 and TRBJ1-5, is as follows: EPEVTQTPSHQVTQMGQEVILRCVPISNHLYFYWYRQILGQKVEFLVSFYNNEISEKSEIFDDQFSVERPDGSNFTLKIRSTKLEDSAMYFCASSPSRGFQPQHFGDGTRLSIL.

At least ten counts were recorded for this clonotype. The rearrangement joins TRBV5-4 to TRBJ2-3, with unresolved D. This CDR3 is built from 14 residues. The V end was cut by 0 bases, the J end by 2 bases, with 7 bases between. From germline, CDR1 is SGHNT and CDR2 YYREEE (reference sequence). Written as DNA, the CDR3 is TGTGCCAGCAGCTTGGACAGCCACACAGATACGCAGTATTTT. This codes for CASSLDSHTDTQYF.

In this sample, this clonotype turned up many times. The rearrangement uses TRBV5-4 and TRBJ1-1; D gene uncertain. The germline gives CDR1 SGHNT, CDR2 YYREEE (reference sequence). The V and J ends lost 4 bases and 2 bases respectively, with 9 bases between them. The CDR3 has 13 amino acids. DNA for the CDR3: TGTGCCAGCAGCAGACCGTCAAACACTGAAGCTTTCTTT. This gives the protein CASSRPSNTEAFF.

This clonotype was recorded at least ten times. DNA for the CDR3: TGTGCCAGCAGGGACGCAGGGGCGGCTCAGCCCCAGCATTTT. This sequence encodes CASRDAGAAQPQHF. This chain connects TRBV2 to TRBJ1-5; tentatively, D is TRBD1 (6 bases). The V gene lost 6 bases and the J gene lost 6 bases, with 15 bases spanning the gap. Germline-derived CDR1 and CDR2 are SNHLY and FYNNEI. This CDR3 has 14 amino acids.

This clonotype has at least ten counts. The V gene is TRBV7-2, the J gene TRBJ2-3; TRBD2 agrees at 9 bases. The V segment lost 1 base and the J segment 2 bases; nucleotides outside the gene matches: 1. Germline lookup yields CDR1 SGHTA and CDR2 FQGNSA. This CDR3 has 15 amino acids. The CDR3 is CASSLGLAVTDTQYF. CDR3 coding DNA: TGTGCCAGCAGCTTAGGACTAGCGGTCACAGATACGCAGTATTTT.

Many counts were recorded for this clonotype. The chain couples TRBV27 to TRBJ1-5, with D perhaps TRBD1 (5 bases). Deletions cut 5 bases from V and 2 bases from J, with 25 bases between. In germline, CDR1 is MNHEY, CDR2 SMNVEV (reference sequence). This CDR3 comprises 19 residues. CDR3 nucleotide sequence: TGTGCCAGCAGTGCTACACCCGGGACGGGGGTTTTTGGCAATCAGCCCCAGCATTTT. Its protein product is CASSATPGTGVFGNQPQHF.

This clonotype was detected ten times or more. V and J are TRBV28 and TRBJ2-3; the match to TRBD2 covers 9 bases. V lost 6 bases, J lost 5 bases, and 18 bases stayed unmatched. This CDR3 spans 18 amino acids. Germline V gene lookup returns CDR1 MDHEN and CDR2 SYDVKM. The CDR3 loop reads CASSLPGAGGPLGDTQYF. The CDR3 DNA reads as TGTGCCAGCAGCTTGCCCGGGGCGGGAGGGCCGTTGGGAGATACGCAGTATTTT.

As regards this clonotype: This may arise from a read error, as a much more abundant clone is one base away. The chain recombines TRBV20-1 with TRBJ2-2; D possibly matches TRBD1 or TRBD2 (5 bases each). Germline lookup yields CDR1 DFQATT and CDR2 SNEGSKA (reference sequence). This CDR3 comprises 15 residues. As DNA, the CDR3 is TGCAGTGCTAGAGTGCAGGGCTGGAACACCGGGGAGCCGTTTTTT. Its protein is CSARVQGWNTGEPFF.

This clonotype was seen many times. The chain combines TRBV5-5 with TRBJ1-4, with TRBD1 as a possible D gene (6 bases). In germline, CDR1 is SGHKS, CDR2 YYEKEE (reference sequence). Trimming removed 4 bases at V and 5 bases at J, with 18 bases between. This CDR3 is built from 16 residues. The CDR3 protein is CASSPDFGGRNEKLFF. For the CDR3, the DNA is TGTGCCAGCAGCCCAGATTTCGGGGGGCGAAATGAAAAACTGTTTTTT. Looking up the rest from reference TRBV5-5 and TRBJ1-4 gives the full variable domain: DAGVTQSPTHLIKTRGQQVTLRCSPISGHKSVSWYQQVLGQGPQFIFQYYEKEERGRGNFPDRFSARQFPNYSSELNVNALLLGDSALYLCASSPDFGGRNEKLFFGSGTQLSVL.

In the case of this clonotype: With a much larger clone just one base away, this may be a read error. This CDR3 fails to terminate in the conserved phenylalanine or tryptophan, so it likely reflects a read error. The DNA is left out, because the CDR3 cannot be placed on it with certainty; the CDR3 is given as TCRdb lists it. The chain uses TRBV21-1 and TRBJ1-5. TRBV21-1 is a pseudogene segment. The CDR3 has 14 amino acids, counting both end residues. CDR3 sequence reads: CASSKLIIRQPQHL.